This TCR beta chain was identified in a study of Ad26.COV2.S vaccination and SARS-CoV-2 variants. Looking at the study overall: The study gave Ad26.COV2.S intramuscularly, once or twice 56 days apart. Study-wide points: Greater spike-specific TCR breadth was seen in vaccine recipients than in placebo recipients.

The repertoire was sequenced with immunoSEQ multiplex PCR; TCRdb's copy has only in-frame clones and lacks some. The sample has approximately 410,000 clones; about 90% are singletons. As to treatment: roughly 19 received Ad26.COV2.S at low or high dose, single or two shots; about 5 received placebo; per-sample allocation not given. After the first vaccine or placebo injection, samples were drawn on day 63. The donor's status was that of an adult aged 18-55 years in Boston. This clone has just one count. Antigen unknown. The CDR3 length is 14 residues. Germline values: CDR1 MNHNY, CDR2 SVGAGI (reference sequence). Trimming removed 6 bases from V and 7 bases from J, with 15 bases in between.

Sequencing was performed on peripheral blood, taken in a trial of Ad26.COV2.S vaccine versus placebo. The chain uses TRBV6-6 and TRBJ2-2; D not certain. The receptor's source is a person aged 18-60 years who received the Ad26.COV2.S COVID-19 vaccine or a placebo. The CDR3 nucleotides are TGTGCCAGCAGCACTGACTCCGGCAGCGGGGAGCTGTTTTTT. It translates to CASSTDSGSGELFF.